The source of this T cell receptor beta chain is a study of T cells in localized non-small cell lung cancer. Broader study findings: Of the top 100 tumor clones, median roughly 53 were in adjacent lung, 25 to 30 among its top 100. Clonality of T cells reached its maximum in uninvolved adjacent lung, surpassing tumor.

To note about this clone: Its target is not known.

Data came from immunoSEQ multiplex PCR; TCRdb stores just in-frame clones and leaves some out. The sample comprises 35,000 to 50,000 clones, 75% to 85% of which are singletons, and 30% to 35% rests with the top ten. The CDR3 contains 14 residues. Germline V gene data show CDR1 as KGHSH and CDR2 as LQKENI. Trimming removed 6 bases from V and 0 bases from J, with 9 bases in between. Here the sequenced sample was PBMCs, taken before any cancer treatment. The chain couples TRBV18 to TRBJ1-3; D may be TRBD1 (5 bases). This TCR was sampled from a woman aged 40-69 years with stage II squamous cell lung carcinoma. This CDR3 is CASSNGASGNTIYF. CDR3 bases: TGTGCCAGCTCTAACGGGGCCTCTGGAAACACCATATATTTT.